The 5 T cell receptor beta chains presented below share a single source sample, sequenced in a study of T cells after yellow fever vaccination. TCRdb re-called the 5' RACE reads through MiXCR, storing one row per CDR3 protein. The sample holds about 340,000 distinct CDR3 sequences, roughly 8.7% seen once. Source: PBMCs, taken on the day of the first yellow fever vaccination. These receptors originate from a man between 18 and 35 years old who received the YFV17D yellow fever vaccine.

This clonotype came up many times. The chain is built from TRBV11-2 and TRBJ2-1; TRBD2 matches 11 bases. The CDR3 covers 14 residues. With V trimmed by 5 bases and J by 9 bases, 6 bases remained unmatched. CDR1 SGHAT and CDR2 FQNNGV come from the germline V gene. The CDR3 DNA reads as TGTGCCAGCAGCGCGACTAGCGGGGAGGTTGAGCAGTTCTTC. The encoded protein is CASSATSGEVEQFF.

This clonotype has more than one count but fewer than ten. V is TRBV4-1 and J is TRBJ1-1; D unclear. V lost 3 bases, J lost 4 bases, and 15 bases lay in between. The germline gives CDR1 MGHRA, CDR2 YSYEKL. The CDR3 has 15 amino acids. This CDR3 is CASSHRGGLPTEAFF. CDR3 nucleotide sequence: TGCGCCAGCAGCCACAGAGGAGGGTTGCCCACTGAAGCTTTCTTT.

The V gene is TRBV20-1, the J gene TRBJ2-5; 7 nucleotides agree with TRBD2. The CDR3 runs to 17 residues. Trimming at V came to 0 bases and at J to 4 bases, leaving 14 bases not matched to a gene. Germline CDR1 reads DFQATT; CDR2 reads SNEGSKA (reference sequence). For the CDR3, the DNA is TGCAGTGCTAGAGATTCGACCGGAGCGGGACGAGGAGAGACCCAGTACTTC. Translation gives CSARDSTGAGRGETQYF.

Only a few counts were recorded for this clonotype. The chain uses TRBV5-8 and TRBJ2-7, with D perhaps TRBD1 or TRBD2 (5 bases each). The CDR3 spans 14 residues. V lost 4 bases and J 3 bases, leaving 14 bases between the germline ends. CDR1 and CDR2 from the germline V gene are SGHTS and YDEGEE. Here the CDR3 DNA reads TGTGCCAGCAGCCCCGGGTGGGGGATCTACGAGCAGTACGTC. This gives the protein CASSPGWGIYEQYV.

The chain recombines TRBV7-9 with TRBJ2-7, with D possibly TRBD2 on 6 matching bases. V was cut by 4 bases and J by 4 bases, with 11 bases left in between. The length of the CDR3 is 13 residues. In germline, CDR1 is SEHNR, CDR2 FQNEAQ (reference sequence). The CDR3 protein is CASSSLAGYEQYV. CDR3 coding DNA: TGTGCCAGCAGCTCCCTCGCGGGATACGAGCAGTACGTC.